Detailed here is one T cell receptor (beta chain). This clonotype was detected only once. This clone's antigen is unknown. No quality values exist for individual bases; no much larger clone is one base distant. Resting on one read, the evidence is weak. RNA was extracted with the RNeasy kit and roughly 0.45 to 1 ug was reverse transcribed using random hexamers. The immunoSEQ multiplex PCR assay, covering 54 Vbeta and 13 Jbeta segments, was used to amplify TCR beta CDR3 regions. PCR amplification bias was corrected by using a synthetic template baseline for primer optimization and computational correction. In the authors' own workflow: Reads were annotated to V, D and J genes per IMGT and analyzed with immunoSEQ Analyzer, keeping only productive sequences. Clonality was calculated as one minus the Shannon entropy normalized by log2 of the number of productive unique sequences. For each patient and control, public and private clones were evaluated among the 100 most prevalent clones. Susac-specific clones were defined as absent from healthy and MS cohorts, around 1,000 published viral clones and other ImmuneACCESS disease sequences. TCRdb cleaned the public reads at Q25 with fastp, built clones with MiXCR and kept in-frame beta chains. One record per CDR3 amino acid sequence lists the most common genes and DNA. The authors' filters were not applied to this entry. This sample lists around 300,000 distinct CDR3 sequences; about 89% were detected once. The top ten hold approximately 0.18% of the sample.

Reading the germline V gene (reference sequence) gives CDR1 PRHDT and CDR2 FYEKMQ. The CDR3 numbers 15 residues from cysteine through phenylalanine. Only the CDR3 portion is preserved as DNA: 45 bases, with reading frame beginning at the first base. Clipping removes 4 bases from V and 6 bases from J, with 7 as the unmatched junction base count. The data are from a study of CD8 T cells in Susac syndrome (dated 2019 in TCRdb). Notes on the research overall: Repertoire sequencing was used to test whether CD8+ T cell activation and differentiation in Susac syndrome was antigen driven. CD8+ T cell repertoire clonality was compared between 12 healthy donors, some 14 Susac syndrome patients and some 15 multiple sclerosis patients. What the study reported, not specific to this receptor: The study acknowledged that relatively few individuals were included in the TCR sequencing and HLA analysis.

High-throughput TCR beta sequencing profiled peripheral blood CD8+ and CD4+ T cells from healthy donors, Susac syndrome patients and multiple sclerosis patients. The multiple sclerosis controls were treatment-naive patients who had stable or active relapsing-remitting disease and met the revised McDonald criteria. Bulk CD8+ and CD4+ T cells were purified by magnetic negative isolation, while CD8+ TEMRA cells were enriched using FACS. Blood was drawn into EDTA tubes, processed within 24 hours, and PBMCs were isolated by density gradient centrifugation. PBMCs intended for TCR sequencing were frozen in liquid nitrogen and were later thawed in a 37 degrees C water bath. Purity of sorted or isolated CD4+, CD8+ and CD8+ TEMRA cells was at least 90%.

The chain is encoded by TRBV13 joined to TRBJ1-2; 11 of the junction bases match TRBD1. This sequence was found in a human donor with multiple sclerosis. The source material was CD8+ T cells from PBMCs. The DNA sequence follows: TGTGCCAGCAGCTCCGGACAGGGGGCGTATAATGGCTACACCTTC. Its amino acids are CASSSGQGAYNGYTF.